This T cell receptor beta chain is drawn from a study of T cell changes during pregnancy in multiple sclerosis. Method: immunoSEQ multiplex PCR; TCRdb's copy keeps in-frame clones and lacks some. The sample comprises tens of thousands of clones, around 92% of which are singletons, and 1% to 1.5% rests with the top ten. Deletions cut 0 bases from V and 4 bases from J, with 9 bases between. CDR1 and CDR2 (germline): KGHSH, LQKENI. This CDR3 comprises 14 residues. The clonotype originates from a female donor with multiple sclerosis, enrolled in a pregnancy study. Sequenced input: peripheral blood. This chain uses TRBV18 with TRBJ2-5; tentative D call: TRBD2 (6 bases). Here the CDR3 DNA reads TGTGCCAGCTCACCACCCTCCGGGAGAGAGACCCAGTACTTC. Encoded protein: CASSPPSGRETQYF.